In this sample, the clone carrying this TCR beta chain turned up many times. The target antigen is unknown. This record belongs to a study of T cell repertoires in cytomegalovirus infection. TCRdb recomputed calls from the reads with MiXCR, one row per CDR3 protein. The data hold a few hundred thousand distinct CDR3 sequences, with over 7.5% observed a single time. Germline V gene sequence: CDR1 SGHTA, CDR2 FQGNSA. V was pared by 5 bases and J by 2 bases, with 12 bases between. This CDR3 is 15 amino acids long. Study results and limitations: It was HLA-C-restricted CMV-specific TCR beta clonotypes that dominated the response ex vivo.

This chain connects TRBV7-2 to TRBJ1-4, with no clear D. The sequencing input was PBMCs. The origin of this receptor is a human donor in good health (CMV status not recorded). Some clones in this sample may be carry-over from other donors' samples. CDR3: CASSVDGKTNEKLFF. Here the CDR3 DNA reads TGTGCCAGCAGCGTAGATGGGAAGACTAATGAAAAACTGTTTTTT. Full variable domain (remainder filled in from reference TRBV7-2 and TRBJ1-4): GAGVSQSPSNKVTEKGKDVELRCDPISGHTALYWYRQSLGQGLEFLIYFQGNSAPDKSGLPSDRFSAERTGGSVSTLTIQRTQQEDSAVYLCASSVDGKTNEKLFFGSGTQLSVL.